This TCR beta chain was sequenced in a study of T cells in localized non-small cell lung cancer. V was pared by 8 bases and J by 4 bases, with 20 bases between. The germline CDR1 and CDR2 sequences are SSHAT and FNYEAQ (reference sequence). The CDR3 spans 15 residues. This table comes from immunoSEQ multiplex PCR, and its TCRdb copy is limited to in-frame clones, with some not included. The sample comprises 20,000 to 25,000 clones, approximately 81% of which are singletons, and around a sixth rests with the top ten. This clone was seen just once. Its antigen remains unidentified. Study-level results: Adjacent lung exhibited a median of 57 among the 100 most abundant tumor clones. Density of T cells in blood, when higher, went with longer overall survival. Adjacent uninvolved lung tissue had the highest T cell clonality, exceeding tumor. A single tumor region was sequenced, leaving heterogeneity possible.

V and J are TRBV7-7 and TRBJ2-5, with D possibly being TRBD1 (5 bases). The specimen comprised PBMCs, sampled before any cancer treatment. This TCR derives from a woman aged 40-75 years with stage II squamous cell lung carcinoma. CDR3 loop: CASSQGAQRGETQYF. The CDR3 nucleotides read TGTGCCAGCTCCCAAGGGGCCCAAAGGGGAGAGACCCAGTACTTC.